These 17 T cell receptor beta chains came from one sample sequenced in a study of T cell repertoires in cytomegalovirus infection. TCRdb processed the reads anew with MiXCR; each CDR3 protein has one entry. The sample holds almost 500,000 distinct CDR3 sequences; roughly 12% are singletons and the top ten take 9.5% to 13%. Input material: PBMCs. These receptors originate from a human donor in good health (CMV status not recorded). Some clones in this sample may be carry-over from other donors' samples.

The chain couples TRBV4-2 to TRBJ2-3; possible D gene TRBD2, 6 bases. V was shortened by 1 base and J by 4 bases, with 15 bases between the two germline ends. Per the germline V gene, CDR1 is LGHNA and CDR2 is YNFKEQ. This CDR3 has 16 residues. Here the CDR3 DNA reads TGTGCCAGCAGCCAAGTTAGGGCTAGCGTCGCAGATACGCAGTATTTT. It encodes CASSQVRASVADTQYF.

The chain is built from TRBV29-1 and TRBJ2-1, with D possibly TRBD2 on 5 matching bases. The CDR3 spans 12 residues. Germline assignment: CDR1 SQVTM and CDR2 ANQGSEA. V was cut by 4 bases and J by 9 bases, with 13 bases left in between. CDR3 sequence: CSVVILAAEQFF. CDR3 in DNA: TGCAGCGTTGTGATCCTAGCAGCTGAGCAGTTCTTC.

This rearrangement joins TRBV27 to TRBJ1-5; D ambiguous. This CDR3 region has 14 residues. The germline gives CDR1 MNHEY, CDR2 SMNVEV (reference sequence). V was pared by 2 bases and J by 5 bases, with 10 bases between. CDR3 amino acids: CASSLKDGYQPQHF. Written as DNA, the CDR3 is TGTGCCAGCAGTTTAAAGGACGGATATCAGCCCCAGCATTTT.

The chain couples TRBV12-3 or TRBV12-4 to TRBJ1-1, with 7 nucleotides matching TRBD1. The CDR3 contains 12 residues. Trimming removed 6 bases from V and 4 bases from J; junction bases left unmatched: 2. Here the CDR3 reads CASRTGFTEAFF. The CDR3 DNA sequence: TGTGCCAGCAGGACAGGGTTCACTGAAGCTTTCTTT.

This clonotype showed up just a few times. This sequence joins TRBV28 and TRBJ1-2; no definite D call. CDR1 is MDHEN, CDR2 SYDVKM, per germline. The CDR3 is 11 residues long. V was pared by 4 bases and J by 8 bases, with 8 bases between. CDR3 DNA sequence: TGTGCCAGCAGTTGGGGAACCGGCTACACCTTC. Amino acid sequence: CASSWGTGYTF.

The CDR3 nucleotides are TGTGCCACCGGGGCCCACTGGGCTAACTATGGCTACACCTTC. Protein sequence: CATGAHWANYGYTF. This chain connects TRBV12-3 or TRBV12-4 to TRBJ1-2; possible D gene TRBD1, 5 bases. The CDR3 is made up of 14 amino acids. V was trimmed by 10 bases and J by 0 bases, leaving 15 bases between them.

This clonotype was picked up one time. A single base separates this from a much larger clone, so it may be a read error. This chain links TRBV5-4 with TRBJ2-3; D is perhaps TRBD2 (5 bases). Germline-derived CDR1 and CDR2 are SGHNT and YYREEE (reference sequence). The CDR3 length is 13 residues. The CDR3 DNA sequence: TGTGCCAGCAGCTCGATAGCGCCCGATATGCAGTATTTT. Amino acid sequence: CASSSIAPDMQYF.

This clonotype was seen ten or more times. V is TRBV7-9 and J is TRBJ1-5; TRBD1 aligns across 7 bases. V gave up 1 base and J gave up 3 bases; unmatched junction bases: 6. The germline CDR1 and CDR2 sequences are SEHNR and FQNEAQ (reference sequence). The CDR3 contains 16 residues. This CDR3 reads CASSLVTGPLNQPQHF. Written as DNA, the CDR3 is TGTGCCAGCAGCTTAGTGACAGGGCCTCTCAATCAGCCCCAGCATTTT.

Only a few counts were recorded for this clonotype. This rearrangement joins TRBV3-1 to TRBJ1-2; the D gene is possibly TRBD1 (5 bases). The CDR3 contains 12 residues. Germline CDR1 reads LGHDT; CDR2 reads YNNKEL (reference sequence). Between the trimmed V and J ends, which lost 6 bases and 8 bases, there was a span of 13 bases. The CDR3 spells CASRGPETGYTF. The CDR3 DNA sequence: TGTGCCAGCAGGGGGCCTGAGACCGGCTACACCTTC.

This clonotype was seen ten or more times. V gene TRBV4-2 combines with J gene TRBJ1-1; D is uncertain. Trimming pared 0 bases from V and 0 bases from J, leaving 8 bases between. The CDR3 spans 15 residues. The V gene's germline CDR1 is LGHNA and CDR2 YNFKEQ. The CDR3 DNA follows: TGTGCCAGCAGCCAAGATCCCACGATGAACACTGAAGCTTTCTTT. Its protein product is CASSQDPTMNTEAFF.

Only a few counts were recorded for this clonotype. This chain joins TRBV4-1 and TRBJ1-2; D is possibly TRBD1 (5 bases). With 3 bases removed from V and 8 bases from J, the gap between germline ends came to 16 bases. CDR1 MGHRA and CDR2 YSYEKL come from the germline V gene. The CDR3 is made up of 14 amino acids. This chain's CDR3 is CASSHQEGWRGYTF. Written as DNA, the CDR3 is TGCGCCAGCAGCCACCAAGAGGGGTGGAGAGGCTACACCTTC.

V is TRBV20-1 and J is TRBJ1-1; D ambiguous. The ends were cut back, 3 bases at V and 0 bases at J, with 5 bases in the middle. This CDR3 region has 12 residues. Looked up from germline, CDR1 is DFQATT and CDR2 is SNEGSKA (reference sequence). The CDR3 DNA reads TGCAGTGCTAGGAATGTGAACACTGAAGCTTTCTTT. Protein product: CSARNVNTEAFF.

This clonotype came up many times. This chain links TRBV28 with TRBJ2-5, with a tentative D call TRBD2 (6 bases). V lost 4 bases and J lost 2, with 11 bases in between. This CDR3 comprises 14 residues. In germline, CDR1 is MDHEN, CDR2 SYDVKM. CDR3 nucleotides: TGTGCCAGCAGTTGGAGGGGTCTACAAGAGACCCAGTACTTC. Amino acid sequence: CASSWRGLQETQYF.

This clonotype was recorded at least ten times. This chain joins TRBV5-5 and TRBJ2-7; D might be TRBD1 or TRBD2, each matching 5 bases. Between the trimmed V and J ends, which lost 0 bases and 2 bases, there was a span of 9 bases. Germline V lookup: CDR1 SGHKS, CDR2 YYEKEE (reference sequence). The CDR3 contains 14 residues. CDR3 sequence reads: CASSLDQGPYEQYF. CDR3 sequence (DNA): TGTGCCAGCAGCTTGGATCAGGGACCCTACGAGCAGTACTTC.

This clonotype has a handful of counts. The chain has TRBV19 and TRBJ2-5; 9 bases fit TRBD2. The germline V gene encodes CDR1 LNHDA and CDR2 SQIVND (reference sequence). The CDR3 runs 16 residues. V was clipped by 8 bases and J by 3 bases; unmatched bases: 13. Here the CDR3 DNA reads TGTGCCAGTGCCTCTCGCGGGGGGGCTCAGGAAGAGACCCAGTACTTC. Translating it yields CASASRGGAQEETQYF.

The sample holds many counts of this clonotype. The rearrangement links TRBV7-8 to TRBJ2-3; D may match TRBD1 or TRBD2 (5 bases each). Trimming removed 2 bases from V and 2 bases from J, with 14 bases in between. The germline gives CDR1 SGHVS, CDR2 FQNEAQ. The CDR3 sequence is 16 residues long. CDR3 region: CASSLKGPRNTDTQYF. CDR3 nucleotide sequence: TGTGCCAGCAGCTTAAAGGGACCCCGAAACACAGATACGCAGTATTTT. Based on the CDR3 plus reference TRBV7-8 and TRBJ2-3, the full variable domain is GAGVSQSPRYKVAKRGQDVALRCDPISGHVSLFWYQQALGQGPEFLTYFQNEAQLDKSGLPSDRFFAERPEGSVSTLKIQRTQQEDSAVYLCASSLKGPRNTDTQYFGPGTRLTVL.

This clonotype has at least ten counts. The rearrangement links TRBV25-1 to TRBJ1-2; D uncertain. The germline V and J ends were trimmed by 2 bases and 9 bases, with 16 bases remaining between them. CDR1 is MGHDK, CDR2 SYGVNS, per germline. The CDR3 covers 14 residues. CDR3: CASSEPSGRESYTF. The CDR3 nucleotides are TGTGCCAGCAGTGAACCCTCAGGCCGAGAGAGCTACACCTTC.